The rows below give T cell receptor beta chains drawn from one sample of a study of beta chain features in type 1 diabetes. Sequencing used immunoSEQ multiplex PCR; TCRdb keeps in-frame clones, though not all of them. The sample includes 100,000 to 150,000 clones, 9% of them seen just once. The source material was central memory CD4+ T cells from blood. These receptors were obtained from a man under 40 with type 1 diabetes. The CDR3 runs from the conserved cysteine through the conserved F or W. Each record gives: J gene, D gene, V gene, clone size, CDR3 DNA, CDR3 protein. A D gene is named only where the DNA matches it firmly. Part of the rows lack a size; the others show once, few, many or a class for expanded clones.

j_gene: TRBJ2-7
d_gene: TRBD1
v_gene: TRBV30
abundance: few
CDR3nt: TGTGCCTGGAGCACTTATGGACAGGGGCGACCCTACGAGCAGTACTTC
CDR3aa: CAWSTYGQGRPYEQYF

j_gene: TRBJ2-4
d_gene: NA
v_gene: TRBV11-2
abundance: few
CDR3nt: TGTGCCAGCAGCCCTCGGGGGTTTGGTATTCAGTACTTC
CDR3aa: CASSPRGFGIQYF

j_gene: TRBJ1-4
d_gene: NA
v_gene: TRBV6-5
abundance: few
CDR3nt: TGTGCCAGCAGATCTACAGGGATGGAAGGAAAACTGTTTTTT
CDR3aa: CASRSTGMEGKLFF

j_gene: TRBJ2-1
d_gene: NA
v_gene: TRBV7-3
abundance: few
CDR3nt: TGTGCCAGCAGCTTAACGGCAGGATCCTACAATGAGCAGTTCTTC
CDR3aa: CASSLTAGSYNEQFF

j_gene: TRBJ1-5
d_gene: NA
v_gene: TRBV28
abundance: few
CDR3nt: TGTGCCAGCACTCAGGGGCTTAGCAATCAGCCCCAGCATTTT
CDR3aa: CASTQGLSNQPQHF

j_gene: TRBJ2-5
d_gene: TRBD1
v_gene: TRBV4-2
abundance: few
CDR3nt: TGTGCCAGCAGCTCAACGAGGGGGCTGGGGGAGACCCAGTACTTC
CDR3aa: CASSSTRGLGETQYF

j_gene: TRBJ1-6
d_gene: NA
v_gene: TRBV27
abundance: few
CDR3nt: TGTGCCAGCAGTTTGGACGGGAATAATTCACCCCTCCACTTT
CDR3aa: CASSLDGNNSPLHF

j_gene: TRBJ2-3
d_gene: TRBD1
v_gene: TRBV27
abundance: NA
CDR3nt: TGTGCCAGCAGTTTATTCGGGACAGGGCTCTTTGAGGGTACGCAGTATTTT
CDR3aa: CASSLFGTGLFEGTQYF

j_gene: TRBJ2-5
d_gene: NA
v_gene: TRBV5-1
abundance: NA
CDR3nt: TGCGCCAGCAGCTTGGTCTGGGCCTCCGGGGAAGAGACCCAGTACTTC
CDR3aa: CASSLVWASGEETQYF

j_gene: TRBJ1-2
d_gene: NA
v_gene: TRBV19
abundance: NA
CDR3nt: TGTGCCAGTAGTATTGAAGAGTTTGGCTACACCTTC
CDR3aa: CASSIEEFGYTF

j_gene: TRBJ2-7
d_gene: TRBD2
v_gene: TRBV7-9
abundance: NA
CDR3nt: TGTGCCAGCAGCTTCTGGTCTAGCGGGGGATACGAGCAGTACTTC
CDR3aa: CASSFWSSGGYEQYF

j_gene: TRBJ2-7
d_gene: TRBD1
v_gene: TRBV7-3
abundance: few
CDR3nt: TGTGCCAGCAGCTTTGGACAGGGGGCGGACGAGCAGTACTTC
CDR3aa: CASSFGQGADEQYF

j_gene: TRBJ1-2
d_gene: TRBD1
v_gene: TRBV7-2
abundance: few
CDR3nt: TGTGCCAGCAGCTTATTGGCAGGGGGATATGGCTACACCTTC
CDR3aa: CASSLLAGGYGYTF

j_gene: TRBJ1-4
d_gene: TRBD1
v_gene: TRBV23-1
abundance: NA
CDR3nt: TGCGCCAGCAGTCAATCGCGCGGACAGGGGAATGAAAAACTGTTTTTT
CDR3aa: CASSQSRGQGNEKLFF

j_gene: TRBJ1-2
d_gene: TRBD1
v_gene: TRBV7-9
abundance: NA
CDR3nt: TGTGCCAGCAACAAACAGGGGACCTCCTATGGCTACACCTTC
CDR3aa: CASNKQGTSYGYTF

j_gene: TRBJ1-6
d_gene: NA
v_gene: TRBV6-5
abundance: NA
CDR3nt: TGTGCCAGCAGCCTTAATAATTCACCCCTCCACTTT
CDR3aa: CASSLNNSPLHF

j_gene: TRBJ2-1
d_gene: NA
v_gene: TRBV5-1
abundance: NA
CDR3nt: TGCGCCAGCAGCCTGACTAGGCTTAATGAGCAGTTCTTC
CDR3aa: CASSLTRLNEQFF

j_gene: TRBJ2-3
d_gene: NA
v_gene: TRBV7-3
abundance: NA
CDR3nt: TGTGCCAGCAGCCCGGGACTTGCAACAGATACGCAGTATTTT
CDR3aa: CASSPGLATDTQYF

j_gene: TRBJ1-6
d_gene: NA
v_gene: TRBV7-3
abundance: NA
CDR3nt: TGTGCCAGCAGCTCTGGCAGGGGTGGTTCACCCCTCCACTTT
CDR3aa: CASSSGRGGSPLHF

j_gene: TRBJ2-7
d_gene: TRBD2
v_gene: TRBV5-4
abundance: NA
CDR3nt: TGTGCCAGCAGCTTGTTGGGGGGGGACGAGCAGTACTTC
CDR3aa: CASSLLGGDEQYF

j_gene: TRBJ2-3
d_gene: NA
v_gene: TRBV9
abundance: few
CDR3nt: TGTGCCAGCAGCTTGGTTAGCGAAGATACGCAGTATTTT
CDR3aa: CASSLVSEDTQYF

j_gene: TRBJ2-1
d_gene: NA
v_gene: TRBV5-1
abundance: NA
CDR3nt: TGTGCCAGCAGCTTAGTATCGGGGGATGAGCAGTTCTTC
CDR3aa: CASSLVSGDEQFF

j_gene: TRBJ1-1
d_gene: NA
v_gene: TRBV9
abundance: few
CDR3nt: TGTGCCAGCAGCTACACAGCGAACACTGAAGCTTTCTTT
CDR3aa: CASSYTANTEAFF

j_gene: TRBJ1-6
d_gene: TRBD1
v_gene: TRBV27
abundance: NA
CDR3nt: TGTGCCAGCAGTGGGCCCACAGGGGCCGGGGGTTCACCCCTCCACTTT
CDR3aa: CASSGPTGAGGSPLHF

j_gene: TRBJ2-7
d_gene: NA
v_gene: TRBV11-1
abundance: NA
CDR3nt: TGTGCCAGCAGCCCTAGCGGAAGGACAGGGAGTTACGAGCAGTACTTC
CDR3aa: CASSPSGRTGSYEQYF

j_gene: TRBJ1-1
d_gene: TRBD1
v_gene: TRBV5-1
abundance: NA
CDR3nt: TGCGCCAGCGCTAACGGACAGGCCAACACTGAAGCTTTCTTT
CDR3aa: CASANGQANTEAFF

j_gene: TRBJ2-1
d_gene: NA
v_gene: TRBV7-8
abundance: NA
CDR3nt: TGTGCCAGCAGCTCTACCCGGGACACCTCCTACAATGAGCAGTTCTTC
CDR3aa: CASSSTRDTSYNEQFF

j_gene: TRBJ2-2
d_gene: NA
v_gene: TRBV1
abundance: few
CDR3nt: TGCACCAGCAGCCAAGCCAAACAGGGGAGTCCCGGGGAGCTGTTTTTT
CDR3aa: CTSSQAKQGSPGELFF

j_gene: TRBJ1-1
d_gene: NA
v_gene: TRBV9
abundance: NA
CDR3nt: TGTGCCAGCAGCGTTCAGGAAAGGAACACTGAAGCTTTCTTT
CDR3aa: CASSVQERNTEAFF

j_gene: TRBJ1-5
d_gene: NA
v_gene: TRBV2
abundance: NA
CDR3nt: TGTGCCAGCCAAACAGGGCGGGATCAGCCCCAGCATTTT
CDR3aa: CASQTGRDQPQHF

j_gene: TRBJ2-2
d_gene: NA
v_gene: TRBV4-1
abundance: few
CDR3nt: TGCGCCAGCAGCCAAGTACTACAGGGCGCCGGGGAGCTGTTTTTT
CDR3aa: CASSQVLQGAGELFF

j_gene: TRBJ2-2
d_gene: NA
v_gene: TRBV9
abundance: few
CDR3nt: TGTGCCAGCAGCAGGGAACTAGGGGGATTCTCCGGGGAGCTGTTTTTT
CDR3aa: CASSRELGGFSGELFF

j_gene: TRBJ2-5
d_gene: TRBD2
v_gene: TRBV5-6
abundance: NA
CDR3nt: TGTGCCAGCAGCTTGGCCGCAACGAGCGGGAGGAGCCAGTACTTC
CDR3aa: CASSLAATSGRSQYF

j_gene: TRBJ1-5
d_gene: TRBD1
v_gene: TRBV4-1
abundance: NA
CDR3nt: TGCGCCAGCAGCCAAGATCCAGGGGGCAGTCAGCCCCAGCATTTT
CDR3aa: CASSQDPGGSQPQHF